This record covers a single T cell receptor beta chain. No antigen is known for it. No base qualities exist here, and no much larger clone lies one base off it. The CDR3, cysteine through phenylalanine, is 14 amino acids long. Left in the record is the CDR3 DNA by itself, 42 bases read in frame from the first base. The germline V gene provides CDR1 SGHRS and CDR2 YFSETQ. V lost 1 base and J lost 4 bases; the stretch between them is 11 bases long. The sample originates from a study of patients and donors after allogeneic stem cell transplantation (TCRdb year 2020). The receptor library was made with RT-PCR. Sequenced using a NextSeq 550. In TCRdb, the public reads were trimmed at Q25 with fastp and aligned with MiXCR, with productive beta chains retained. Under each unique CDR3 protein, matching rows form one entry showing the most common genes and DNA. The sample table holds hundreds of thousands of distinct CDR3 sequences, of which approximately 16% were seen once. Around 7.9% of the sample is in the top ten clones.

The sequence links TRBV5-1 to TRBJ1-1, with the D segment identity uncertain. Sample: blood, either unsorted or a sorted T cell fraction (not recorded which). The receptor's source is a human donor who was either an allogeneic HSCT recipient or a stem cell or donor lymphocyte infusion donor (not recorded which). It is not recorded whose cells these are; they may come from a transplant donor. CDR3 protein: CASSLSNAGTEAFF. The DNA sequence is as follows: TGCGCCAGCAGCTTGTCCAATGCGGGCACTGAAGCTTTCTTT.